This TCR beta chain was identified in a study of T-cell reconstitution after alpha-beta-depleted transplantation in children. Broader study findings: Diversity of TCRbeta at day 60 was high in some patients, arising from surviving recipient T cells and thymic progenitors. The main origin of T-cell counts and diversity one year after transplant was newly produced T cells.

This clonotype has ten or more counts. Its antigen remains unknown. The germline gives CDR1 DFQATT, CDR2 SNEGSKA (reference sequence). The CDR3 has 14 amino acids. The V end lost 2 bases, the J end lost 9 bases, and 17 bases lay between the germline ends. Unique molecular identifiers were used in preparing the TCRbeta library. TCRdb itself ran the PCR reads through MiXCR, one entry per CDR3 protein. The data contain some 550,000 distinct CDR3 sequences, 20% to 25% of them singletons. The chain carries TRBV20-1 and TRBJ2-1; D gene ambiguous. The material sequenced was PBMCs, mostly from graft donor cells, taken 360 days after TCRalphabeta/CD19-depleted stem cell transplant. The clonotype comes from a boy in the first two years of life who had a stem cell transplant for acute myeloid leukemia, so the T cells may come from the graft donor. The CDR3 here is CSARSVGRLGEQFF. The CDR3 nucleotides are TGCAGTGCTAGAAGCGTTGGACGGTTGGGTGAGCAGTTCTTC.